What follows are 13 T cell receptor beta chains derived from one specimen sequenced in a study of blood T cell repertoires in COVID-19. Measured with immunoSEQ multiplex PCR; TCRdb has only the in-frame clones, and not every one. The sample lists approximately 280,000 clones, around 91% occurring once. The sample taken for sequencing was PBMCs or T cells enriched from blood (not recorded which). These receptors were obtained from a woman in her late teens or twenties with acute COVID-19.

This chain connects TRBV7-9 to TRBJ2-1; the match to TRBD2 covers 7 bases. The CDR3 runs 16 residues. Per germline, CDR1 SEHNR and CDR2 FQNEAQ (reference sequence). The J segment lost 0 bases and the V segment lost 5 bases, leaving 7 bases of the junction unmatched. The CDR3 reads CASSAPGGGSYNEQFF. The CDR3 DNA reads as TGTGCCAGCAGCGCCCCGGGCGGGGGCTCCTACAATGAGCAGTTCTTC. The full variable domain, completed using reference TRBV7-9 and TRBJ2-1, is DTGVSQNPRHKITKRGQNVTFRCDPISEHNRLYWYRQTLGQGPEFLTYFQNEAQLEKSRLLSDRFSAERPKGSFSTLEIQRTEQGDSAMYLCASSAPGGGSYNEQFFGPGTRLTVL.

J is TRBJ2-1 and V is TRBV3-1 (or the pseudogene TRBV3-2); a possible D gene is TRBD2 (6 bases). The V and J ends lost 3 bases and 4 bases respectively, with 16 bases between them. CDR3 length: 16 amino acids. Germline V gene data show CDR1 as LGHDT and CDR2 as YNNKEL (reference sequence). The CDR3 DNA sequence: TGTGCCAGCAGCCATTTATCCGGGAGCGGATACAATGAGCAGTTCTTC. It codes for CASSHLSGSGYNEQFF.

The chain carries TRBV4-1 and TRBJ2-2; the D gene is possibly TRBD2 (6 bases). Germline V gives CDR1 MGHRA, CDR2 YSYEKL. CDR3 length: 16 amino acids. The ends were cut back, 1 base at V and 4 bases at J, with 13 bases in the middle. The chain's CDR3 is CASSQALASTTGELFF. The CDR3 DNA reads as TGCGCCAGCAGCCAAGCTCTAGCGAGTACCACCGGGGAGCTGTTTTTT.

The V call is TRBV2, the J call TRBJ2-1; D is undetermined. Trimming pared 1 base from V and 8 bases from J, leaving 3 bases between. This CDR3 is 11 amino acids long. Germline CDR1 is SNHLY and CDR2 is FYNNEI. CDR3 DNA sequence: TGTGCCAGCAGTGAAGTCGATGAGCAGTTCTTC. Translation: CASSEVDEQFF.

This chain links TRBV15 with TRBJ2-7; possibly TRBD1 for D (6 bases). Trimming shortened V by 1 base and J by 3 bases, and 16 bases separated the two germline ends. The CDR3 runs to 16 residues. CDR1 and CDR2 from the germline V gene are LNHNV and YYDKDF (reference sequence). The CDR3 sequence is CATSRGKQGRFYEQYF. CDR3 DNA: TGTGCCACCAGCAGAGGGAAACAGGGTCGTTTCTACGAGCAGTACTTC.

This chain joins TRBV2 and TRBJ2-1; 7 bases map to TRBD2. The CDR3 is 14 residues long. V dropped 4 bases and J dropped 9; count of bases not matched to a gene: 9. The germline V gene encodes CDR1 SNHLY and CDR2 FYNNEI. Here the CDR3 reads CASSANGLVGEQFF. CDR3 DNA sequence: TGTGCCAGCAGTGCGAACGGACTAGTAGGTGAGCAGTTCTTC.

The genes are TRBV4-1 and TRBJ2-5; maybe TRBD1 (5 bases). Trimming pared 5 bases from V and 1 base from J, leaving 17 bases between. The V gene's germline CDR1 is MGHRA and CDR2 YSYEKL. CDR3 size: 16 residues. The CDR3 DNA sequence: TGCGCCAGCAGCATGGGGCTCCGGGCCCTCCAAGAGACCCAGTACTTC. Translation gives CASSMGLRALQETQYF.

The genes are TRBV27 and TRBJ1-5, with D perhaps TRBD1 (6 bases). The ends were cut back, 0 bases at V and 0 bases at J, with 15 bases in the middle. The germline V gene has CDR1 MNHEY and CDR2 SMNVEV (reference sequence). The CDR3 spans 18 residues. For the CDR3, the DNA is TGTGCCAGCAGTTTATCCGGGGAGGGGGTCTATAGCAATCAGCCCCAGCATTTT. As protein: CASSLSGEGVYSNQPQHF.

The chain combines TRBV15 with TRBJ1-6; D is unresolved. Between the trimmed V and J ends, which lost 0 bases and 12 bases, there was a span of 6 bases. The CDR3 sequence is 12 residues long. CDR1 is LNHNV and CDR2 is YYDKDF in the germline V gene (reference sequence). CDR3 region: CATSRDRGPLHF. CDR3 DNA: TGTGCCACCAGCAGAGATCGCGGACCCCTCCACTTT.

This CDR3 reads CASSKGQGPLNTEAFF. For the CDR3, the DNA is TGCGCCAGCAGCAAAGGGCAGGGGCCCTTGAACACTGAAGCTTTCTTT. The genes are TRBV4-1 and TRBJ1-1, with a weak D call TRBD1 (6 bases). Between the trimmed V and J ends, which lost 5 bases and 0 bases, there was a span of 16 bases. Germline lookup yields CDR1 MGHRA and CDR2 YSYEKL. The CDR3 is made up of 16 amino acids.

The V and J genes are TRBV18 and TRBJ2-1; the D is unclear. There are 17 residues in the CDR3. From germline, CDR1 is KGHSH and CDR2 LQKENI. Trimming pared 0 bases from V and 0 bases from J, leaving 12 bases between. This CDR3 reads CASSPPVPLSSYNEQFF. The CDR3 region has the DNA TGTGCCAGCTCACCACCGGTCCCACTGAGCTCCTACAATGAGCAGTTCTTC.

J is TRBJ1-2 and V is TRBV6-5, with 8 bases matching TRBD1. CDR3 length: 13 amino acids. Losses at the gene ends were 4 bases for V and 10 bases for J; bases not matched to a gene: 8. The germline V gene has CDR1 MNHEY and CDR2 SVGAGI. As DNA, the CDR3 is TGTGCCAGCAGTTCCTCAAACAGGGGGTCCTACACCTTC. Encoded protein: CASSSSNRGSYTF.

On this clone itself: At the DNA level, this CDR3 is encoded by other sequences in the same sample as well. The CDR3 DNA reads as TGTGCCAGCAGTCTCAGGGGCAATCAGCCCCAGCATTTT. This sequence encodes CASSLRGNQPQHF. V usage is TRBV27 and J usage is TRBJ1-5; maybe TRBD1 (5 bases). V was pared by 5 bases and J by 2 bases, with 7 bases between. Germline assignment: CDR1 MNHEY and CDR2 SMNVEV (reference sequence). CDR3 size: 13 residues.